The 16 T cell receptor beta chains in this list originate from one sample, sequenced in a study of siplizumab effects on memory and regulatory T cells. Clones were read by immunoSEQ multiplex PCR, and TCRdb kept only the in-frame ones, dropping some. This sample carries tens of thousands of clones, around 97% of them seen once, and the ten largest clones take around 0.029%. The sequenced sample was naive CD4+ T cells sorted from blood. Receptors were obtained from a human donor in good health.

This chain connects TRBV29-1 to TRBJ1-1; D is unresolved. This CDR3 has 13 residues. The V gene's germline CDR1 is SQVTM and CDR2 ANQGSEA. The V end lost 5 bases, the J end lost 3 bases, and 13 bases lay between the germline ends. CDR3 sequence: CSVPSSGDTEAFF. Here the CDR3 DNA reads TGCAGCGTTCCAAGCTCCGGGGACACTGAAGCTTTCTTT.

The chain recombines TRBV7-6 with TRBJ2-3; the D gene could be TRBD1 or TRBD2 (5 bases each). V was pared by 3 bases and J by 4 bases, with 17 bases between. The V gene's germline CDR1 is SGHVS and CDR2 FNYEAQ. There are 16 residues in the CDR3. CDR3 sequence: CASSLGDHKGPDTQYF. The CDR3, as DNA: TGTGCCAGCAGCTTGGGGGATCATAAGGGCCCAGATACGCAGTATTTT.

CDR3 DNA: TGTGCCAGCAGTGGGGGGCAATTTTACGAGCAGTACTTC. Residues: CASSGGQFYEQYF. This chain connects TRBV2 to TRBJ2-7, with D possibly matching TRBD1 (6 bases). Germline CDR1 SNHLY, CDR2 FYNNEI. V was trimmed by 4 bases and J by 4 bases, leaving 11 bases between them. This CDR3 has 13 amino acids.

The V call is TRBV19, the J call TRBJ1-1; D may be TRBD1 (5 bases). V was trimmed by 5 bases and J by 2 bases, leaving 9 bases between them. The CDR3 length is 13 residues. Germline values: CDR1 LNHDA, CDR2 SQIVND (reference sequence). The CDR3 loop is CASSLTANTEAFF. The CDR3 DNA reads TGTGCCAGTAGTCTGACAGCAAACACTGAAGCTTTCTTT.

The chain employs TRBV28 and TRBJ1-2; D remains unclear. V was clipped by 2 bases and J by 7 bases, with 5 bases between them. CDR1 is MDHEN, CDR2 SYDVKM, per germline. The CDR3 sequence is 11 residues long. DNA for the CDR3: TGTGCCAGCAGTTTAACCGCTGGCTACACCTTC. It translates to CASSLTAGYTF.

With respect to this clone: Distinct nucleotide sequences in the sample also encode this CDR3. The CDR3 DNA reads TGTGCCAGCTCACCCCCGAGCACAGATACGCAGTATTTT. This gives the protein CASSPPSTDTQYF. The chain carries TRBV18 and TRBJ2-3; no reliable D call. This CDR3 region has 13 residues. Trimming removed 3 bases at V and 0 bases at J, with 4 bases between. CDR1 and CDR2 (germline): KGHSH, LQKENI. Looking up the rest from reference TRBV18 and TRBJ2-3 gives the full variable domain: NAGVMQNPRHLVRRRGQEARLRCSPMKGHSHVYWYRQLPEEGLKFMVYLQKENIIDESGMPKERFSAEFPKEGPSILRIQQVVRGDSAAYFCASSPPSTDTQYFGPGTRLTVL.

This chain links TRBV5-4 with TRBJ2-7; 7 bases fit TRBD1. Germline V gene sequence: CDR1 SGHNT, CDR2 YYREEE (reference sequence). The CDR3 contains 15 residues. V was pared by 5 bases and J by 1 base, with 9 bases of the junction left unmatched. The CDR3 protein is CASRSGGDPSYEQYF. DNA for the CDR3: TGTGCCAGCAGATCAGGGGGAGACCCTTCCTACGAGCAGTACTTC.

For the CDR3, the DNA is TGTGCCAGCATTCTAGGACACCTCTACGAGCAGTACTTC. Its translation is CASILGHLYEQYF. This chain links TRBV2 with TRBJ2-7; TRBD1 might be the D (5 bases). Trimming took 7 bases from V and 3 from J, leaving 13 bases between them. Germline CDR1 SNHLY, CDR2 FYNNEI. The CDR3 is 13 amino acids.

V gene TRBV6-6 combines with J gene TRBJ1-2, with D uncertain. CDR1 and CDR2 from the germline V gene are MNHNY and SVGAGI (reference sequence). This CDR3 spans 14 amino acids. The V end was cut by 5 bases, the J end by 1 base, with 11 bases between. CDR3 residues: CASSHKTYNYGYTF. In DNA form, the CDR3 reads TGTGCCAGCAGTCACAAGACATATAACTATGGCTACACCTTC.

The chain links TRBV13 to TRBJ1-1, with D uncertain. Germline V lookup: CDR1 PRHDT, CDR2 FYEKMQ (reference sequence). The CDR3 spans 15 residues. Trimming shortened V by 7 bases and J by 0 bases, and 15 bases separated the two germline ends. Here the CDR3 reads CASNIDGRVNTEAFF. In nucleotides, the CDR3 is TGTGCCAGCAACATCGACGGGAGGGTGAACACTGAAGCTTTCTTT.

The V call is TRBV7-2, the J call TRBJ2-7; TRBD1 matches at 8 bases. The CDR3 covers 15 residues. V gave up 4 bases and J gave up 7 bases; unmatched junction bases: 12. CDR1 SGHTA and CDR2 FQGNSA come from the germline V gene. The CDR3 sequence is CASSYQGALPSEQYF. CDR3 bases: TGTGCCAGCAGCTACCAGGGGGCGCTACCGTCTGAGCAGTACTTC.

V gene TRBV27 combines with J gene TRBJ2-1; a weak D match, TRBD2 (7 bases). This CDR3 is 17 amino acids long. CDR1 MNHEY and CDR2 SMNVEV come from the germline V gene (reference sequence). The ends were cut back, 4 bases at V and 6 bases at J, with 22 bases in the middle. CDR3 residues: CASSSRLIGGGPNEQFF. CDR3 DNA: TGTGCCAGCAGTTCACGGCTCATCGGCGGGGGCCCCAATGAGCAGTTCTTC.

The chain links TRBV7-6 to TRBJ2-1; D assignment may be TRBD1 or TRBD2 (5 bases each). V was trimmed by 5 bases and J by 4 bases, leaving 18 bases between them. Germline V gene data show CDR1 as SGHVS and CDR2 as FNYEAQ. This CDR3 has 16 residues. The DNA for the CDR3 is TGTGCCAGCAGCATAACCGGGACCCAAGGGTACAATGAGCAGTTCTTC. Its translation is CASSITGTQGYNEQFF. Complete variable domain (other parts from reference TRBV7-6 and TRBJ2-1): GAGVSQSPRYKVTKRGQDVALRCDPISGHVSLYWYRQALGQGPEFLTYFNYEAQQDKSGLPNDRFSAERPEGSISTLTIQRTEQRDSAMYRCASSITGTQGYNEQFFGPGTRLTVL.

The chain joins TRBV7-9 to TRBJ1-1; D call uncertain. The V gene lost 1 base and the J gene lost 6 bases, with 9 bases spanning the gap. In germline, CDR1 is SEHNR, CDR2 FQNEAQ (reference sequence). This CDR3 contains 13 residues. CDR3 nucleotide sequence: TGTGCCAGCAGCTTAGTTGACTCCTCTGAAGCTTTCTTT. Amino acids: CASSLVDSSEAFF.

This clone appeared a single time. The chain joins TRBV2 to TRBJ1-1; D not resolved. The germline V and J ends were trimmed by 3 bases and 6 bases, with 11 bases remaining between them. Germline lookup yields CDR1 SNHLY and CDR2 FYNNEI. The CDR3 is 13 amino acids. The CDR3 bases are TGTGCCAGCAGTGAGGGAAGGGCCCCTGAAGCTTTCTTT. Residues: CASSEGRAPEAFF.

This clone was detected once. The chain couples TRBV27 to TRBJ2-3, with 8 bases fitting TRBD2. Germline values: CDR1 MNHEY, CDR2 SMNVEV (reference sequence). The J segment lost 6 bases and the V segment lost 6 bases, leaving 11 bases of the junction unmatched. CDR3 length: 15 residues. CDR3 region: CASSSRAGGIDTQYF. The CDR3 DNA follows: TGTGCCAGCAGCTCCCGCGCGGGGGGCATTGATACGCAGTATTTT.